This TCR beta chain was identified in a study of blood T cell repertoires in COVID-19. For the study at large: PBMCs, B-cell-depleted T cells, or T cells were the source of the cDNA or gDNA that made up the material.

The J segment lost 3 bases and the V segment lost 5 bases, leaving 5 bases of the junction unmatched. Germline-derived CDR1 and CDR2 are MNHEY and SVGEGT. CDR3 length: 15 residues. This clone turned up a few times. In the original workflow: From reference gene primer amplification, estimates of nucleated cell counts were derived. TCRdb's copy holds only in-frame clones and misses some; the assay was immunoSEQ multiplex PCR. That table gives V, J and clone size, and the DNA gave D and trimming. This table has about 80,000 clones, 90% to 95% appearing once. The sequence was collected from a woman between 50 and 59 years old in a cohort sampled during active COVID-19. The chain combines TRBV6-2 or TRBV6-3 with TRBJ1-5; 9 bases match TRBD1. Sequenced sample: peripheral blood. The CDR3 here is CASSPRTGVNQPQHF. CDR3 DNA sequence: TGTGCCAGCAGTCCCCGGACAGGGGTCAATCAGCCCCAGCATTTT.